The next 20 T cell receptor beta chains were all read from a single sample in a study of CD8 T cells in ankylosing spondylitis. From the 5' RACE reads, TCRdb called clonotypes with MiXCR, one entry per CDR3 protein. The sample contains about 140,000 distinct CDR3 sequences, approximately 9.2% of which appear only once. Sequencing input: synovial fluid, either unsorted or a sorted T cell fraction (not recorded which). The receptors were sampled from a male donor with ankylosing spondylitis.

This clonotype has at least ten counts. The chain recombines TRBV20-1 with TRBJ2-5, with TRBD2 matching 10 bases. Germline-derived CDR1 and CDR2 are DFQATT and SNEGSKA (reference sequence). V shed 3 bases, J shed 5 bases, and the junction held 3 bases outside the gene matches. The CDR3 has 13 amino acids. CDR3: CSASWTSGETQYF. CDR3 nucleotide sequence: TGCAGTGCTAGTTGGACTAGCGGTGAGACCCAGTACTTC.

The chain is built from TRBV20-1 and TRBJ1-2, with 8 bases aligning to TRBD1. The CDR3 runs 16 residues. Germline-derived CDR1 and CDR2 are DFQATT and SNEGSKA (reference sequence). CDR3 DNA sequence: TGCAGCGCTGGACGGGCAGGGGGCTTAGCTAACTATGGCTACACCTTC. This gives the protein CSAGRAGGLANYGYTF.

This clonotype has a handful of counts. V usage is TRBV30 and J usage is TRBJ2-1; TRBD2 matches at 7 bases. Germline assignment: CDR1 GTSNPN and CDR2 SVGIG (reference sequence). Unmatched junction bases numbered 19, after V lost 2 bases and J lost 6 bases. The CDR3 has 18 amino acids. CDR3 coding DNA: TGTGCCTGGAGTTCCGATAGAGTTGCGGGAGAAATGGGCAATGAGCAGTTCTTC. Protein: CAWSSDRVAGEMGNEQFF.

This clonotype was counted only a few times. This sequence joins TRBV10-2 and TRBJ2-1; no clear D gene. Germline loops: CDR1 WSHSY, CDR2 SAAADI. V dropped 8 bases and J dropped 9 bases, with 11 bases sitting between them. The CDR3 is 11 amino acids. CDR3: CASFLEREQFF. For the CDR3, the DNA is TGCGCCAGCTTTCTAGAGCGTGAGCAGTTCTTC.

This chain uses TRBV25-1 with TRBJ2-1; no clear D. The CDR3 is 15 residues long. Trimming stripped 0 bases from V and 6 bases from J, with 12 bases between. Germline CDR1 MGHDK, CDR2 SYGVNS. CDR3 DNA sequence: TGTGCCAGCAGTGAATACCGGACCACCGCCAATGAGCAGTTCTTC. This codes for CASSEYRTTANEQFF.

In its sample, this clonotype was seen many times. This chain links TRBV5-1 with TRBJ2-3, with D possibly matching TRBD2 (6 bases). V lost 0 bases and J lost 3, with 14 bases in between. This CDR3 is 16 amino acids long. Germline CDR1 and CDR2: SGHRS and YFSETQ. CDR3: CASSLDGRAGTDTQYF. The CDR3, as DNA: TGCGCCAGCAGCTTGGACGGTCGGGCGGGAACAGATACGCAGTATTTT.

This clonotype was seen a handful of times. The chain is built from TRBV28 and TRBJ1-5, with no clear D. V gave up 2 bases and J gave up 0 bases, with 11 bases separating them. Germline assignment: CDR1 MDHEN and CDR2 SYDVKM. The length of the CDR3 is 16 residues. The DNA of the CDR3 is TGTGCCAGCAGTTTAGGGAACGTGAATAGCAATCAGCCCCAGCATTTT. It translates to CASSLGNVNSNQPQHF.

This clonotype was seen many times. The rearrangement joins TRBV14 to TRBJ1-5, with D hard to call. CDR1 and CDR2 from the germline V gene are SGHDN and FVKESK. There are 10 residues in the CDR3. V was shortened by 1 base and J by 14 bases, with 6 bases between the two germline ends. In nucleotides, the CDR3 is TGTGCCAGCAGCCAAGTTGGGGAGCATTTT. Amino acids: CASSQVGEHF.

This clonotype appeared many times. The V gene is TRBV6-5, the J gene TRBJ2-1; 11 nucleotides align to TRBD2. Germline V gives CDR1 MNHEY, CDR2 SVGAGI. Trimming cost V 4 bases and J 5 bases; bases outside gene matches: 10. The CDR3 length is 17 residues. The DNA of the CDR3 is TGTGCCAGCAGTTTCTCCTTTCTAGCGGGAGGCGACAATGAGCAGTTCTTC. Translated: CASSFSFLAGGDNEQFF.

The sample holds a few counts of this clonotype. CDR3 nucleotide sequence: TGTGCCAGCAGTTCCTCCGGGACAGGGTCCTACGAGCAGTACTTC. This gives the protein CASSSSGTGSYEQYF. This chain joins TRBV28 and TRBJ2-7; 9 positions match TRBD1. CDR3 size: 15 residues. V dropped 4 bases and J dropped 1; count of bases not matched to a gene: 5. From germline, CDR1 is MDHEN and CDR2 SYDVKM. The complete variable domain, with remaining parts taken from reference TRBV28 and TRBJ2-7, reads DVKVTQSSRYLVKRTGEKVFLECVQDMDHENMFWYRQDPGLGLRLIYFSYDVKMKEKGDIPEGYSVSREKKERFSLILESASTNQTSMYLCASSSSGTGSYEQYFGPGTRLTVT.

This clonotype has at least ten counts. The rearrangement joins TRBV6-1 to TRBJ2-3; 9 bases are shared with TRBD2. The germline gives CDR1 MNHNS, CDR2 SASEGT. Trimming took 5 bases from V and 2 from J; bases not matched to a gene: 11. CDR3 size: 17 residues. CDR3 nucleotide sequence: TGTGCCAGCAGTCTCCGGGGGCTAGCGGGGATCACAGATACGCAGTATTTT. Its translation is CASSLRGLAGITDTQYF.

This clonotype was observed at least ten times. J is TRBJ2-7 and V is TRBV28; perhaps TRBD1 as D (6 bases). Germline CDR1 MDHEN, CDR2 SYDVKM. The CDR3 loop spans 13 amino acids. The V and J ends lost 6 bases and 3 bases respectively, with 12 bases between them. The CDR3 loop is CASSNGQIYEQYF. CDR3 nucleotide sequence: TGTGCCAGCAGCAATGGACAGATCTACGAGCAGTACTTC.

This clonotype was counted ten times or more. The chain employs TRBV4-2 and TRBJ2-5, with TRBD1 identical over 7 bases. The CDR3 contains 15 residues. V was clipped by 4 bases and J by 4 bases; unmatched bases: 9. CDR1 is LGHNA and CDR2 is YNFKEQ in the germline V gene. CDR3 nucleotides: TGTGCCAGCAGCCCTCGCGACAGGGTTGGAGAGACCCAGTACTTC. Protein product: CASSPRDRVGETQYF.

There are many counts of this clonotype. V and J are TRBV2 and TRBJ2-3; a possible D gene is TRBD2 (6 bases). This CDR3 contains 12 residues. The V and J ends lost 8 bases and 0 bases respectively, with 6 bases between them. Germline lookup yields CDR1 SNHLY and CDR2 FYNNEI. CDR3 sequence (DNA): TGTGCCAGCGGGACTAGCACAGATACGCAGTATTTT. Amino acids: CASGTSTDTQYF.

This clonotype was seen a few times. The J gene is TRBJ1-1, the V gene TRBV7-9; 8 nucleotides agree with TRBD1. The CDR3 runs 13 residues. With V trimmed by 0 bases and J by 11 bases, 5 bases remained unmatched. Germline CDR1 SEHNR, CDR2 FQNEAQ (reference sequence). The CDR3: CASSLAATGVAFF. CDR3 nucleotide sequence: TGTGCCAGCAGCTTAGCCGCGACAGGGGTGGCTTTCTTT.

This clonotype was counted ten times or more. This chain joins TRBV2 and TRBJ2-5; D unresolved. Germline CDR1 reads SNHLY; CDR2 reads FYNNEI. V was trimmed by 1 base and J by 3 bases, leaving 3 bases between them. CDR3 size: 12 residues. As DNA, the CDR3 is TGTGCCAGCAGTGAAGTTGAAGAGACCCAGTACTTC. It yields the protein CASSEVEETQYF.

The table lists this clonotype with many counts. The rearrangement uses TRBV3-1 and TRBJ1-2; TRBD1 aligns across 8 bases. V was pared by 4 bases and J by 0 bases, with 4 bases of the junction left unmatched. From germline, CDR1 is LGHDT and CDR2 YNNKEL (reference sequence). CDR3 length: 15 residues. CDR3: CASSLGTGANYGYTF. CDR3 nucleotides: TGTGCCAGCAGCCTAGGGACAGGAGCTAACTATGGCTACACCTTC. The full variable domain, with the rest looked up from reference TRBV3-1 and TRBJ1-2, is DTAVSQTPKYLVTQMGNDKSIKCEQNLGHDTMYWYKQDSKKFLKIMFSYNNKELIINETVPNRFSPKSPDKAHLNLHINSLELGDSAVYFCASSLGTGANYGYTFGSGTRLTVV.

The genes are TRBV12-3 or TRBV12-4 and TRBJ1-2; 8 nucleotides match TRBD1. The V and J ends lost 8 bases and 7 bases, in that order; junction bases with no gene match: 15. The CDR3 has 15 amino acids. CDR3 loop: CASSRWGDRWLGYTF. The CDR3 DNA sequence: TGTGCCAGCTCTCGGTGGGGGGACAGGTGGCTTGGCTACACCTTC.

This rearrangement joins TRBV20-1 to TRBJ2-2; the match to TRBD2 covers 9 bases. The junction had 9 bases not matched to a gene; V was cut back by 6 bases and J by 1 base. CDR1 is DFQATT, CDR2 SNEGSKA, per germline (reference sequence). This CDR3 region has 16 residues. The CDR3 nucleotides are TGCAGTGCCTGGTCCTCGACTAGCGGGAACACCGGGGAGCTGTTTTTT. Its protein is CSAWSSTSGNTGELFF.

This chain joins TRBV27 and TRBJ1-2, with 8 bases identical to TRBD1. This CDR3 is 15 amino acids long. Losses at the gene ends were 5 bases for V and 7 bases for J; bases not matched to a gene: 12. CDR1 MNHEY and CDR2 SMNVEV come from the germline V gene (reference sequence). The CDR3 protein is CASSPQLTGVGGYTF. The CDR3 DNA follows: TGTGCCAGCAGTCCCCAACTGACAGGGGTAGGTGGCTACACCTTC.